This T cell receptor (beta chain) was recovered during a study of prognosis after radiotherapy for stage I lung cancer. Two rounds of multiplex PCR amplified TCR beta CDR3 from genomic DNA. Used in first-round PCR were primers specific to each TRBV and TRBJ gene. MiXCR, applied by TCRdb to the multiplex PCR reads, yields one record per CDR3 protein. There are 10,000 to 15,000 distinct CDR3 sequences in the sample; roughly 43% occur only once, and around 40% lies in the top ten. As for this clonotype: This may be a read error: a much more frequent sequence differs by one nucleotide.

Peripheral blood, about 5.4 milliliters per draw, was collected at each of two time points. Per germline, CDR1 ENHRY and CDR2 SYGVKD. The CDR3 runs 16 residues. V lost 10 bases and J lost 0; bases outside the gene matches: 12. The chain links TRBV10-3 to TRBJ2-3; 8 bases fit TRBD2. The sequence derives from a donor aged 50 or older with non-small cell lung cancer. The input for sequencing was PBMCs, taken before or after stereotactic body radiation therapy (not recorded which). The CDR3, as DNA: TGTGCCAGCTTGCTAGCGGGTAAACCTAGCACAGATACGCAGTATTTT. Translating gives CASLLAGKPSTDTQYF.